This TCR beta chain comes out of a study of T cells in Graves' hyperthyroidism and ophthalmopathy. Study-level points and caveats: A model of 13 V-J features distinguished ophthalmopathy from stable hyperthyroidism.

Germline V CDR1 and CDR2: MDHEN, SYDVKM. The V segment lost 5 bases and the J segment 10 bases; nucleotides outside the gene matches: 19. This CDR3 is built from 16 residues. As concerns this clonotype: The antigen is undetermined. This may come from a read error, since a much larger clone is one base off.

RNA transcripts gave rise to amplified TCR beta CDR3 regions. The HTBI primer set served for first-round RT-PCR of the TCR CDR3. TCRdb re-called the multiplex PCR reads through MiXCR, storing one row per CDR3 protein. Of 620,000 or so distinct CDR3 sequences in the sample, more than 12% were seen once. The TCR comes from a woman aged 45-65 years with Graves' ophthalmopathy. The sample was blood. The chain is built from TRBV28 and TRBJ1-2, with 7 bases that match TRBD1. CDR3 coding DNA: TGTGCCAGCAGTCCGGTACGGACAGGATCACCTAGAGACTACACCTTC. Its translation is CASSPVRTGSPRDYTF.